Following are 28 T cell receptor beta chains from one sample sequenced in a study of T-cell memory formation after mild COVID-19. MiXCR, run by TCRdb on the 5' RACE reads, gives a single entry per CDR3 protein. The data hold more than 75,000 distinct CDR3 sequences, with 20% to 25% observed a single time. Source material: PBMCs or a T cell subset sorted from them (not recorded which). These TCRs come from a man aged 18 to 30 who had mild COVID-19 (a few samples of this study predate the infection). Cell type and time point are not known.

The sample holds a few counts of this clonotype. This chain links TRBV5-1 with TRBJ2-1; no clear D gene. Germline CDR1 SGHRS, CDR2 YFSETQ. The V and J ends lost 0 bases and 0 bases respectively, with 7 bases between them. The CDR3 totals 15 residues. The CDR3 protein is CASSLEWSSYNEQFF. The CDR3 nucleotides read TGCGCCAGCAGCTTGGAGTGGAGCTCCTACAATGAGCAGTTCTTC.

The V and J genes are TRBV7-9 and TRBJ2-3; D is undetermined. CDR1 is SEHNR, CDR2 FQNEAQ, per germline (reference sequence). Trimming took off 1 base at V and 2 bases at J, with 10 bases between the two ends. The CDR3 is 15 amino acids. The CDR3 protein is CASSLGGGITDTQYF. The CDR3 DNA reads TGTGCCAGCAGCTTAGGGGGTGGGATCACAGATACGCAGTATTTT.

The rearrangement uses TRBV7-9 and TRBJ2-3; TRBD2 matches at 8 bases. CDR3 length equals 13 residues. Germline values: CDR1 SEHNR, CDR2 FQNEAQ (reference sequence). CDR3 sequence (DNA): TGTGGCGGGGCGGGGGGCCGCCAAGATACGCAGTATTTT. Protein sequence: CGGAGGRQDTQYF.

This clonotype was seen more than once but under ten times. This rearrangement joins TRBV19 to TRBJ2-7; tentative D call: TRBD1 (5 bases). V was trimmed by 8 bases and J by 3 bases, leaving 11 bases between them. Germline CDR1 LNHDA, CDR2 SQIVND (reference sequence). The CDR3 consists of 12 residues. CDR3 DNA sequence: TGTGCCAGTGCTAACCAGGGCTACGAGCAGTACTTC. Its translation: CASANQGYEQYF.

The V call is TRBV4-1, the J call TRBJ2-1; no reliable D call. There are 12 residues in the CDR3. CDR1 is MGHRA and CDR2 is YSYEKL in the germline V gene. V lost 1 base to trimming and J lost 6 bases, with 4 bases between them. The CDR3 DNA follows: TGCGCCAGCAGCCAAGCCACCAATGAGCAGTTCTTC. This codes for CASSQATNEQFF.

This clonotype was observed a few times. V is TRBV20-1 and J is TRBJ2-1; TRBD1 is a possible D gene (6 bases). This CDR3 region has 16 residues. Germline-derived CDR1 and CDR2 are DFQATT and SNEGSKA (reference sequence). The V end was cut by 0 bases, the J end by 4 bases, with 16 bases between. The CDR3 is CSAREPTGPYYNEQFF. The CDR3 nucleotides read TGCAGTGCTAGAGAGCCGACAGGTCCTTATTACAATGAGCAGTTCTTC.

The rearrangement links TRBV7-9 to TRBJ1-1, with D possibly matching TRBD1 (5 bases). Trimming left V 5 bases short and J 4 bases short, with 11 bases between. CDR1 is SEHNR and CDR2 is FQNEAQ in the germline V gene (reference sequence). This CDR3 has 13 residues. The CDR3 is CASSTPGTTEAFF. Written as DNA, the CDR3 is TGTGCCAGCAGCACCCCAGGGACCACTGAAGCTTTCTTT.

DNA for the CDR3: TGCGCCAGCAGCTTGGAGTCAGCGGGGATTGAAGAGACCCAGTACTTC. As protein: CASSLESAGIEETQYF. This chain connects TRBV5-1 to TRBJ2-5; 7 bases line up with TRBD2. This CDR3 has 16 amino acids. Per germline, CDR1 SGHRS and CDR2 YFSETQ. With 0 bases clipped from V and 3 bases from J, the junction kept 8 bases outside the gene matches.

The rearrangement links TRBV20-1 to TRBJ2-1; TRBD2 might be the D (6 bases). With 6 bases removed from V and 2 bases from J, the gap between germline ends came to 11 bases. The CDR3 contains 13 residues. Germline CDR1 DFQATT, CDR2 SNEGSKA (reference sequence). The CDR3 sequence: CSARDSTYNEQFF. For the CDR3, the DNA is TGCAGTGCCCGGGACTCAACCTACAATGAGCAGTTCTTC.

The V and J genes are TRBV7-8 and TRBJ2-2; TRBD1 matches at 9 bases. V lost 5 bases, J lost 4 bases, and 2 bases stayed unmatched. The CDR3 length is 14 residues. The V gene's germline CDR1 is SGHVS and CDR2 FQNEAQ. This CDR3 reads CASSGDRVTGELFF. DNA for the CDR3: TGTGCCAGCAGCGGGGACAGGGTCACCGGGGAGCTGTTTTTT.

In DNA form, the CDR3 reads TGTGCCAGCAGCCTCAACTTCGGTCGGGGAGACACTGAAGCTTTCTTT. It specifies CASSLNFGRGDTEAFF. The chain links TRBV3-1 to TRBJ1-1; D call uncertain. Between the trimmed V and J ends, which lost 4 bases and 3 bases, there was a span of 18 bases. Germline assignment: CDR1 LGHDT and CDR2 YNNKEL (reference sequence). This CDR3 comprises 16 residues.

This clonotype was seen more than once but under ten times. The V call is TRBV4-1, the J call TRBJ1-6; 7 positions match TRBD1. V lost 1 base to trimming and J lost 4 bases; unmatched junction nucleotides: 1. Germline V lookup: CDR1 MGHRA, CDR2 YSYEKL. This CDR3 region has 15 residues. The CDR3 DNA reads as TGCGCCAGCAGCCAAGGACAGGGTTATAATTCACCCCTCCACTTT. Its protein is CASSQGQGYNSPLHF.

This clonotype was picked up a small number of times. This sequence joins TRBV29-1 and TRBJ2-2; D unresolved. This CDR3 has 11 residues. Trimming left V 4 bases short and J 4 bases short, with 4 bases between. Germline loops: CDR1 SQVTM, CDR2 ANQGSEA. CDR3 region: CSVVATGELFF. The CDR3 DNA reads TGCAGCGTTGTGGCCACCGGGGAGCTGTTTTTT.

This clonotype showed up just a few times. The chain carries TRBV4-3 and TRBJ2-7; no definite D call. The length of the CDR3 is 13 residues. Deletions cut 3 bases from V and 4 bases from J, with 10 bases between. Germline V gene sequence: CDR1 LGHNA, CDR2 YSLEER. The CDR3 nucleotides read TGCGCCAGCAGCCACGGACGGATATACGAGCAGTACGTC. Encoded protein: CASSHGRIYEQYV.

In its sample, this clonotype was seen a few times. The chain couples TRBV7-9 to TRBJ1-1; 7 nucleotides align to TRBD1. Looked up from germline, CDR1 is SEHNR and CDR2 is FQNEAQ (reference sequence). After removal of 5 bases from V and 0 bases from J, the junction contained 9 bases not matched to a gene. The CDR3 has 16 amino acids. The CDR3 region has the DNA TGTGCCAGCAGCCCCGACCTAGGGACAGTGAACACTGAAGCTTTCTTT. Amino acid sequence: CASSPDLGTVNTEAFF.

The chain links TRBV5-6 to TRBJ2-1; D is unresolved. Germline V gene data show CDR1 as SGHDT and CDR2 as YYEEEE. CDR3 size: 14 residues. Trimming cost V 0 bases and J 13 bases, with 17 bases left between them. DNA of the CDR3: TGTGCCAGCAGCTTGGCGGAGTTCCCATTTGATCAGTTCTTC. Encoded protein: CASSLAEFPFDQFF.

There are a few counts of this clonotype. The chain has TRBV27 and TRBJ1-5; the match to TRBD1 covers 10 bases. Germline CDR1 and CDR2: MNHEY and SMNVEV (reference sequence). The CDR3 is 16 amino acids. The trim removed 3 bases at V and 9 bases at J, leaving 11 bases unmatched. The CDR3 bases are TGTGCCAGCAGTTTGGGCGGGACAGGGGTCGACGGGCCCCAGCATTTT. It encodes CASSLGGTGVDGPQHF.

V is TRBV12-3 or TRBV12-4 and J is TRBJ2-4; possibly TRBD1 for D (6 bases). The CDR3 totals 16 residues. Trimming shortened V by 5 bases and J by 6 bases, and 20 bases separated the two germline ends. The CDR3 coding sequence is TGTGCCAGCAGTCATAAGGACAGACTTAAGGGAAACATTCAGTACTTC. Translated: CASSHKDRLKGNIQYF.

The chain uses TRBV5-1 and TRBJ1-2; no clear D gene. Trimming pared 0 bases from V and 3 bases from J, leaving 3 bases between. This CDR3 has 12 residues. Per the germline V gene, CDR1 is SGHRS and CDR2 is YFSETQ. DNA of the CDR3: TGCGCCAGCAGCTTGGGCTACTATGGCTACACCTTC. This translates into CASSLGYYGYTF.

V gene TRBV12-3 or TRBV12-4 combines with J gene TRBJ2-7, with 9 bases that match TRBD1. Losses at the gene ends were 6 bases for V and 9 bases for J; bases not matched to a gene: 9. This CDR3 has 13 amino acids. In nucleotides, the CDR3 is TGTGCCAGCAGACCGGGGACAGGGTCCGGGCAGTACTTC. Its translation: CASRPGTGSGQYF.

In nucleotides, the CDR3 is TGTGCCAGCAGCTTTTCTGGCGGGGACTACGAGCAGTACGTC. This codes for CASSFSGGDYEQYV. This chain uses TRBV7-8 with TRBJ2-7, with TRBD2 as a possible D gene (6 bases). Trimming shortened V by 3 bases and J by 3 bases, and 12 bases separated the two germline ends. The CDR3 contains 14 residues. The germline V gene has CDR1 SGHVS and CDR2 FQNEAQ.

This clonotype was counted a few times. CDR3 sequence: CASSEAPWNTGELFF. The DNA for the CDR3 is TGTGCCAGCAGTGAAGCCCCATGGAACACCGGGGAGCTGTTTTTT. This rearrangement joins TRBV6-1 to TRBJ2-2; D call uncertain. CDR1 is MNHNS and CDR2 is SASEGT in the germline V gene. The CDR3 spans 15 residues. Deletions cut 0 bases from V and 1 base from J, with 6 bases between.

The J gene is TRBJ2-7, the V gene TRBV4-2; 9 bases align to TRBD1. Unmatched junction bases numbered 10, after V lost 3 bases and J lost 4 bases. Germline CDR1 LGHNA, CDR2 YNFKEQ. The CDR3 length is 16 residues. The DNA of the CDR3 is TGTGCCAGCAGCCAGAAGGTAGACAGGGGGGTATACGAGCAGTACTTC. Encoded protein: CASSQKVDRGVYEQYF.

V and J are TRBV3-1 and TRBJ2-1; 8 nucleotides match TRBD1. After removal of 3 bases from V and 9 bases from J, the junction contained 7 bases not matched to a gene. The CDR3 totals 14 residues. Germline assignment: CDR1 LGHDT and CDR2 YNNKEL (reference sequence). The chain's CDR3 is CASSHGQGGGEQFF. The CDR3 coding sequence is TGTGCCAGCAGCCATGGACAGGGAGGCGGTGAGCAGTTCTTC.

This clonotype has only a few counts. The V gene is TRBV6-2 or TRBV6-3, the J gene TRBJ2-4; 8 positions match TRBD1. CDR3 length: 18 amino acids. V lost 6 bases to trimming and J lost 0 bases; unmatched junction nucleotides: 13. Germline CDR1 reads MNHEY; CDR2 reads SVGEGT. CDR3 residues: CASSDPRDRSLAKNIQYF. The CDR3 coding sequence is TGTGCCAGCAGCGATCCCCGGGACAGGTCCCTAGCCAAAAACATTCAGTACTTC.

The V gene is TRBV21-1, the J gene TRBJ1-5; the table's D call TRBD1 went unverified against the DNA. TRBV21-1 is a pseudogene. The CDR3 runs 15 residues. CDR3 bases: TGTGCCAGCAGCATTGGGGGACAGTGCAATCAGCCCCAGCATTTT. Its protein product is CASSIGGQCNQPQHF.

The table lists this clonotype with a few counts. J is TRBJ2-5 and V is TRBV7-8; no firm D call. Trimming shortened V by 1 base and J by 2 bases, and 8 bases separated the two germline ends. The CDR3 contains 14 residues. From germline, CDR1 is SGHVS and CDR2 FQNEAQ. The CDR3 coding sequence is TGTGCCAGCAGCTTAGACTCAGAGCAAGAGACCCAGTACTTC. It is translated as CASSLDSEQETQYF.

This clonotype has a handful of counts. The chain couples TRBV28 to TRBJ2-7, with D possibly matching TRBD2 (5 bases). The germline CDR1 and CDR2 sequences are MDHEN and SYDVKM. The CDR3 length is 13 residues. V gave up 7 bases and J gave up 2 bases, with 12 bases separating them. CDR3 coding DNA: TGTGCCAGCACCGGGATACCTACCTACGAGCAGTACTTC. Protein product: CASTGIPTYEQYF.